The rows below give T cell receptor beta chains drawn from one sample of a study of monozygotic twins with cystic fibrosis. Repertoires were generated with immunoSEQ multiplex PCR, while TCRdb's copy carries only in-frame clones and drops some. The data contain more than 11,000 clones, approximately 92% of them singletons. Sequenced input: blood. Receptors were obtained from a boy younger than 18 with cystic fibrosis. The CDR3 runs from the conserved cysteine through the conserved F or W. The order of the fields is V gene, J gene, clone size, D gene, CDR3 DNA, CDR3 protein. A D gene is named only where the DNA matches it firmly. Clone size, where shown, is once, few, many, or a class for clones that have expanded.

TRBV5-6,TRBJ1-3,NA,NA,TGTGCCAGCAGCTTGGCTGGGACGGCCGGAAACACCATATATTTT,CASSLAGTAGNTIYF
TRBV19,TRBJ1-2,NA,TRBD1,TGTGCCAGTGGAGGGACAGGGGGCATCTATGGCTACACCTTC,CASGGTGGIYGYTF
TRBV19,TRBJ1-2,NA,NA,TGTGCCAGTAGTAGCTCCCAGGACATCGGCGGCTACACCTTC,CASSSSQDIGGYTF
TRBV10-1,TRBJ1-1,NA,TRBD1,TGCGCCAGCAGTGACGACAGGGGGCTTGGGACTGAAGCTTTCTTT,CASSDDRGLGTEAFF
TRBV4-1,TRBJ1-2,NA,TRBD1,TGCGCCAGCAGCCAAGATCCAAGGCGGACAGGGGGCTACTATGGCTACACCTTC,CASSQDPRRTGGYYGYTF
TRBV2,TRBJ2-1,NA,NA,TGTGCCAGCAGTGTCCTCGCTAGCGCCTCCTACAATGAGCAGTTCTTC,CASSVLASASYNEQFF
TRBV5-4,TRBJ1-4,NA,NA,TGTGCCAGCGCCGCGGGGGCCGACGATGAAAAACTGTTTTTT,CASAAGADDEKLFF
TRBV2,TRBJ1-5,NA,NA,TGTGCCAGCAGTGCAGGGGTTCCTCAGCCCCAGCATTTT,CASSAGVPQPQHF
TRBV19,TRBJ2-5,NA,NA,TGTGCCAGTAGTGGGCGGCAAGAGACCCAGTACTTC,CASSGRQETQYF
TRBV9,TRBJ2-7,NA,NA,TGTGCCAGCAGCGTAGTTGGACTAGGGGGACTCTACGAGCAGTACTTC,CASSVVGLGGLYEQYF
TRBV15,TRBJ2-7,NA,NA,TGTGCCACCAGCAGAGAATTAGGGGGACACGAGCAGTACTTC,CATSRELGGHEQYF
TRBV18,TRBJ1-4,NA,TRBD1,TGTGCCAGCTCACCCCTACAGGGGAGTAAGGAGGAAAAACTGTTTTTT,CASSPLQGSKEEKLFF
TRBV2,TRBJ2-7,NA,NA,TGTGCCAGCACCGGCGGGGTGGGACCCTACGAGCAGTACTTC,CASTGGVGPYEQYF
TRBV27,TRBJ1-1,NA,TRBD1,TGTGCCAGCAGTCCCGGACAGGGGAACACTGAAGCTTTCTTT,CASSPGQGNTEAFF
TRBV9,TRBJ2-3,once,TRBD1,TGTGCCAGCACCCAAAGGGACAGCCGCACAGATACGCAGTATTTT,CASTQRDSRTDTQYF
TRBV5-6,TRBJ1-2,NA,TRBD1,TGTGCCAGCAGCTTGGTGGGGACAGGAGCTGGTGGCTACACCTTC,CASSLVGTGAGGYTF
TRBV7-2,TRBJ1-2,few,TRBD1,TGTGCCAGCAGCCGGGGACAGGGGCACGAAGGCGGTTATGGCTACACCTTC,CASSRGQGHEGGYGYTF
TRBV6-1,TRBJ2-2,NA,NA,TGTGCCAGCAGTGTGTCTGAATCGAACACCGGGGAGCTGTTTTTT,CASSVSESNTGELFF
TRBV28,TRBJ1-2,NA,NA,TGTGCCAGCAGTTTATATCTCCGTTTGCAGGCGGAGGTTCTTGACGGCTACACCTTC,CASSLYLRLQAEVLDGYTF
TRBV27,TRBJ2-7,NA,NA,TGTGCCAGCAGAAAGACTTTAACGGGGTCCTACGAGCAGTACTTC,CASRKTLTGSYEQYF
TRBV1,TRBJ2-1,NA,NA,TGCACCAGCAGCCAAGATAGGAGGGACAGACGACTCTCCTACAATGAGCAGTTCTTC,CTSSQDRRDRRLSYNEQFF
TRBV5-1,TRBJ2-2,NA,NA,TGCGCCAGCAGCTTGGTTGGGCAGAACACCGGGGAGCTGTTTTTT,CASSLVGQNTGELFF
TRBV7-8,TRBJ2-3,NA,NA,TGTGCCAGCAGCATAGGGGTTGCAGATACGCAGTATTTT,CASSIGVADTQYF
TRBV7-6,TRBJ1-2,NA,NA,TGTGCCAGCAGCTTAGACCGTGGGGGCGCACCCTATGGCTACACCTTC,CASSLDRGGAPYGYTF
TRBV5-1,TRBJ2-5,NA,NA,TGCGCCAGCAGCGCCGGGAACCAAGAGACCCAGTACTTC,CASSAGNQETQYF
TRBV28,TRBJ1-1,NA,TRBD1,TGTGCCAGCAGAAAAGGGGACAGGAACACTGAAGCTTTCTTT,CASRKGDRNTEAFF
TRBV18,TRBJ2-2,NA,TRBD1,TGTGCCAGCTCACGGTTGGACCAGGGGGCGAGCACCGGGGAGCTGTTTTTT,CASSRLDQGASTGELFF
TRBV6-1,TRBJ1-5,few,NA,TGTGCCAGCAGTGAACCCCCAAGAGTTCAGCCCCAGCATTTT,CASSEPPRVQPQHF
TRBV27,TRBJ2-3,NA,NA,TGTGCCAGCAGGCCTACTAGCACAGATACGCAGTATTTT,CASRPTSTDTQYF
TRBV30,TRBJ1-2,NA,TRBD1,TGTGCCTGGAGTGTCACAGGGGATTATCACTATGGCTACACCTTC,CAWSVTGDYHYGYTF
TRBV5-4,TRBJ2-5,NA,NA,TGTGCCAGCAGCTCGGACGGGGAGGAGACCCAGTACTTC,CASSSDGEETQYF
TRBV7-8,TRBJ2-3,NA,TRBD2,TGTGCCAGCAGCTTCCTAGCGGGAGCAGATACGCAGTATTTT,CASSFLAGADTQYF
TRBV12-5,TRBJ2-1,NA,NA,TGTGCTAGTGGCGGGGGATTTGGGGAGCAGTTCTTC,CASGGGFGEQFF
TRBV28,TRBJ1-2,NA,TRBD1,TGTGCCAGCAGTCCACAGGGGGGCTATGGCTACACCTTC,CASSPQGGYGYTF
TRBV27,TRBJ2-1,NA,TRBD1,TGTGCCAGCAGCACGACAGGGAACTCCTACAATGAGCAGTTCTTC,CASSTTGNSYNEQFF
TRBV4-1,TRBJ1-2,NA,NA,TGCGCCAGCAGCCAACCGGGACGCCGGATTTCTAACTATGGCTACACCTTC,CASSQPGRRISNYGYTF
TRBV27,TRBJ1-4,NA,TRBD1,TGTGCCAGCAGTTTAGCTGTCAGGGGGAGCGAAAAACTGTTTTTT,CASSLAVRGSEKLFF
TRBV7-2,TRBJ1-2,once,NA,TGTGCCAGCAGCTCGGACGGGAGCTATGGCTACACCTTC,CASSSDGSYGYTF
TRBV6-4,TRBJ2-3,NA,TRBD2,TGTGCCAGCAGTGAAAGCGGGGGGGCCACAGATACGCAGTATTTT,CASSESGGATDTQYF
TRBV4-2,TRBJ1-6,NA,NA,TGTGCCAGCAGCCTCCGGAGGGCCCTACCCCTCCACTTT,CASSLRRALPLHF
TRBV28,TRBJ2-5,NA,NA,TGTGCCACCCACACGGGCCAGGTTGGAAAGACCCAGTACTTC,CATHTGQVGKTQYF
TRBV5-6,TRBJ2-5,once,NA,TGTGCCAGCAGCTTGGCGGGGCGGGCGACCCAGTACTTC,CASSLAGRATQYF
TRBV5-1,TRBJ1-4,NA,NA,TGCGCCAGCAGCGTTGGACTATCGGAGGGTGAAAAACTGTTTTTT,CASSVGLSEGEKLFF
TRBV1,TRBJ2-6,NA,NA,TGCACCAGCAGCCAAGGGTACTCGGGACTAGCGGGAAAAGTCTCTGGGGCCAACGTCCTGACTTTC,CTSSQGYSGLAGKVSGANVLTF
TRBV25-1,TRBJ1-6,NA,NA,TGTGCCAGCAGTGAATATACGGGACGGAATTATAATTCACCCCTCCACTTT,CASSEYTGRNYNSPLHF
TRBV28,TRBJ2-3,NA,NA,TGTGCCAGCGGCTCTGCTAGAAAGGGGCTTGATACGCAGTATTTT,CASGSARKGLDTQYF
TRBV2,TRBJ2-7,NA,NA,TGTGCCAGCAGGTCAGGGACCGGTGCCTACGAGCAGTACTTC,CASRSGTGAYEQYF
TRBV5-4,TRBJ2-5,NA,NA,TGTGCCAGCAGCCTGTGGGGATTACAAGAGACCCAGTACTTC,CASSLWGLQETQYF
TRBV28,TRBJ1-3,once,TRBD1,TGTGCCAGCAGTCCCGGGACAGGTTTTTTCCGCTCTGGAAACACCATATATTTT,CASSPGTGFFRSGNTIYF
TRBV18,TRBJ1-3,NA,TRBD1,TGTGCCAGCTCAAGCGACAGGGTCCCTGGAAACACCATATATTTT,CASSSDRVPGNTIYF
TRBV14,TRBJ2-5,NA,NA,TGTGCCAGCAGCCAAGTGAATAGTGGGACCCAGTACTTC,CASSQVNSGTQYF
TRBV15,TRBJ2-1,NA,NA,TGTGCCACCAGCAGAGATCGCAGGTCGCATCCTGGGGCGCAGTTCTTC,CATSRDRRSHPGAQFF
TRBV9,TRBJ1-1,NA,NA,TGTGCCAGCAGCGTAGGAGATATGAACACTGAAGCTTTCTTT,CASSVGDMNTEAFF
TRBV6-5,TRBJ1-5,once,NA,TGTGCCAGCAGTTACACGCAGGGAAGCAATCAGCCCCAGCATTTT,CASSYTQGSNQPQHF
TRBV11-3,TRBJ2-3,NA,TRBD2,TGTGCCAGCAGCGCCAGCGGGGGGGCCACAGATACGCAGTATTTT,CASSASGGATDTQYF
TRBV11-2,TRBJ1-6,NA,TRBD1,TGTGCCAGCAGCTTCGGGACAGGGAGTTCCTATAATTCACCCCTCCACTTT,CASSFGTGSSYNSPLHF
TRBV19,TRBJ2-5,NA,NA,TGTGCCAGTAGTATAACCACAGGAGCCGAGACCCAGTACTTC,CASSITTGAETQYF
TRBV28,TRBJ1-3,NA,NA,TGTGCCAGCAGTGGATTCGGACAAAGAGTTCACTCTGGAAACACCATATATTTT,CASSGFGQRVHSGNTIYF